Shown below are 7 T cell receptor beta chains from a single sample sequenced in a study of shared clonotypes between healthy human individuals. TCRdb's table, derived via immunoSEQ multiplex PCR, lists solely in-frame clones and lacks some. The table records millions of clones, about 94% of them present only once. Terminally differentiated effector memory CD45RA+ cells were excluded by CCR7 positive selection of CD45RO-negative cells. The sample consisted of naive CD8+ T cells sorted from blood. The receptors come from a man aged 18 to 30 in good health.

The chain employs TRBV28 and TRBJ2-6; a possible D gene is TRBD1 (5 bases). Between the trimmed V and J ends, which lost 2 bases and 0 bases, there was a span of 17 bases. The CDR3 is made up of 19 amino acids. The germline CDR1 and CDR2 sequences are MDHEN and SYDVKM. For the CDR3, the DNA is TGTGCCAGCAGTTTACTATCAGGGCCTTTAAGCTCTGGGGCCAACGTCCTGACTTTC. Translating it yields CASSLLSGPLSSGANVLTF.

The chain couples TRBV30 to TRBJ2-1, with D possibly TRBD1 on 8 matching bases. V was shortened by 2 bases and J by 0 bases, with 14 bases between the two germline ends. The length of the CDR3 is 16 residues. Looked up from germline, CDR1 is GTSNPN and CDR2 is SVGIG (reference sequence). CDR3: CAWSTTGGGSYNEQFF. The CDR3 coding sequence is TGTGCCTGGAGTACAACAGGGGGGGGCTCCTACAATGAGCAGTTCTTC.

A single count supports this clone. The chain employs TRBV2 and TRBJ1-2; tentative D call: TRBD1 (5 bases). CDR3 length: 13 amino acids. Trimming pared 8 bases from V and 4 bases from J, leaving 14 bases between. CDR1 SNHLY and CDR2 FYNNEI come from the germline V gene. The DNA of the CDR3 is TGTGCCAGCCGGGACCCAGATAGCTATGGCTACACCTTC. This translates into CASRDPDSYGYTF.

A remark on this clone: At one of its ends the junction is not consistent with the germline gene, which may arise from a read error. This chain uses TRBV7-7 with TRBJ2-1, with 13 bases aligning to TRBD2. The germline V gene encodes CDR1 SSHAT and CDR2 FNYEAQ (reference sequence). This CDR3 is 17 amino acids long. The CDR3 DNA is TGTGCTAGCAGCTTAGGGACTAGCGGGACTCCCTACAATGAGCAGTTCTTC. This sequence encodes CASSLGTSGTPYNEQFF.

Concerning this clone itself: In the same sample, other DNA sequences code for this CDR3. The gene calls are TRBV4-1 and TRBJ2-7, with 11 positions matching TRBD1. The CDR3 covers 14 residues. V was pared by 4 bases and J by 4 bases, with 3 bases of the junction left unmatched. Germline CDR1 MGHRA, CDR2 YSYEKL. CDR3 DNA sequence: TGCGCCAGCAGCCCCGGGACAGGGGGATACGAGCAGTACTTC. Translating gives CASSPGTGGYEQYF.

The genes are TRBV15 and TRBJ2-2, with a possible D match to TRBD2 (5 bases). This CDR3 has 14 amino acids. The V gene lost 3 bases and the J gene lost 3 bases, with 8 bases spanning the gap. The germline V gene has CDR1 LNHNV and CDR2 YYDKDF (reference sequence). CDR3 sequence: CATSRDFYTGELFF. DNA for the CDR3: TGTGCCACCAGCAGGGACTTTTACACCGGGGAGCTGTTTTTT.

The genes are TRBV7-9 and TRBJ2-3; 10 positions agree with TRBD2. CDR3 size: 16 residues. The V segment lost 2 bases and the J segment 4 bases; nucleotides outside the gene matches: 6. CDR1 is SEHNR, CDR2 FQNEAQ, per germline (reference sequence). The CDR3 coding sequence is TGTGCCAGCAGCTTACTTACTAGCGGGATGTCAGATACGCAGTATTTT. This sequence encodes CASSLLTSGMSDTQYF.